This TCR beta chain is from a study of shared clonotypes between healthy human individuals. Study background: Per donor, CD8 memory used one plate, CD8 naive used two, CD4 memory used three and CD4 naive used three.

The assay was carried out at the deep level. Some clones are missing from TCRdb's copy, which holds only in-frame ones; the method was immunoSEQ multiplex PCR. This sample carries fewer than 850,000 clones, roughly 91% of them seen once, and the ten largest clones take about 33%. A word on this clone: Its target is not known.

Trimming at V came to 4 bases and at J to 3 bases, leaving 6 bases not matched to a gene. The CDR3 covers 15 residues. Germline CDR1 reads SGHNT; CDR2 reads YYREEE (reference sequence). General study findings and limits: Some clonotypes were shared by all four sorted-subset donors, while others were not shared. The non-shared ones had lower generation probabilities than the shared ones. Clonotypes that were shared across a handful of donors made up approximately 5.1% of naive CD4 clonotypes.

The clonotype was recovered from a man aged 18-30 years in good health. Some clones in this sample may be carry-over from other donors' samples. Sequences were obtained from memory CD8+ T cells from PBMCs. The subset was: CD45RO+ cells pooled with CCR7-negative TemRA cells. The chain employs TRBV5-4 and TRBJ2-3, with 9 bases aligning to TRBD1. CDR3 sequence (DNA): TGTGCCAGCAGCGTCGGGACAGGGACGACAGATACGCAGTATTTT. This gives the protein CASSVGTGTTDTQYF.